These 20 T cell receptor beta chains originate from one sample sequenced in a study of breast tumors, draining lymph nodes, adjacent tissues. Breast cancer patients provided tissue from their axillary draining lymph nodes. TCRdb re-derived calls from the multiplex PCR reads in MiXCR, one entry per CDR3 protein. There are around 190,000 distinct CDR3 sequences in the sample; 30% to 35% occur only once, and about 3.9% lies in the top ten. Sample: axillary lymph node tissue. The receptor source for this set is a female donor with breast cancer. Some clones in this sample may be carry-over from other donors' samples.

As for this clonotype: A much larger clone differs from this one at a single base, so this may be a read error. The chain carries TRBV18 and TRBJ1-4, with 7 positions matching TRBD1. The CDR3 extends over 14 amino acids. From germline, CDR1 is KGHSH and CDR2 LQKENI. The CDR3 region is CTSSFDREGEKLFF. The CDR3 DNA follows: TGTACCAGCTCATTCGACAGGGAGGGTGAAAAACTGTTTTTT.

This clonotype occurred a few times. This rearrangement joins TRBV3-1 to TRBJ2-5; 11 bases match TRBD2. This CDR3 comprises 16 residues. Trimming cost V 4 bases and J 1 base; bases outside gene matches: 5. Germline assignment: CDR1 LGHDT and CDR2 YNNKEL (reference sequence). The CDR3, as DNA: TGTGCCAGCAGCCTTAGCGGGAGGGGGATCCAAGAGACCCAGTACTTC. Its translation: CASSLSGRGIQETQYF.

Comments on this clonotype: A much bigger clone sits one base away, suggesting this may be a read error. The chain employs TRBV20-1 and TRBJ2-5, with 9 bases identical to TRBD1. Germline loops: CDR1 DFQATT, CDR2 SNEGSKA (reference sequence). This CDR3 contains 15 residues. Trimming removed 1 base from V and 5 bases from J; junction bases left unmatched: 8. DNA for the CDR3: TGCAGTGCTAGAGCAACAGGGACAGGGCCGGAGACCCAGTACTTC. Translated, it gives CSARATGTGPETQYF.

This clonotype has ten or more counts. V gene TRBV5-1 combines with J gene TRBJ2-7; 9 bases fit TRBD1. The CDR3 spans 14 residues. V gave up 3 bases and J gave up 3 bases; unmatched junction bases: 4. Germline CDR1 and CDR2: SGHRS and YFSETQ. In DNA form, the CDR3 reads TGCGCCAGCAGCTCGGGACAGGGAATCTACGAGCAGTACTTC. Translation: CASSSGQGIYEQYF.

As regards this clonotype: It may be a read error: a sequence one base away is much more abundant. Without the conserved terminal phenylalanine or tryptophan, this CDR3 likely stems from a read error. This chain joins TRBV19 and TRBJ2-7, with TRBD2 identical over 8 bases. In germline, CDR1 is LNHDA, CDR2 SQIVND (reference sequence). The length of the CDR3 is 16 residues. J lost 5 bases, V lost 6 bases, and 15 bases had no gene match. The CDR3 spells CASSPMVQREWDEQYS. As DNA, the CDR3 is TGTGCCAGTAGCCCCATGGTCCAGCGGGAGTGGGACGAGCAGTACTCC.

The J gene is TRBJ2-4, the V gene TRBV7-2; 7 positions agree with TRBD2. Germline V lookup: CDR1 SGHTA, CDR2 FQGNSA. This CDR3 comprises 16 residues. J lost 1 base, V lost 1 base, and 4 bases had no gene match. CDR3 sequence (DNA): TGTGCCAGCAGCTTAGGGGGGGGGTATGCCAAAAACATTCAGTACTTC. As protein: CASSLGGGYAKNIQYF. The full variable domain, completed using reference TRBV7-2 and TRBJ2-4, is GAGVSQSPSNKVTEKGKDVELRCDPISGHTALYWYRQSLGQGLEFLIYFQGNSAPDKSGLPSDRFSAERTGGSVSTLTIQRTQQEDSAVYLCASSLGGGYAKNIQYFGAGTRLSVL.

The rearrangement links TRBV10-2 to TRBJ1-1, with TRBD1 as a possible D gene (6 bases). From germline, CDR1 is WSHSY and CDR2 SAAADI. V was shortened by 6 bases and J by 2 bases, with 13 bases between the two germline ends. The CDR3 is 14 residues long. CDR3 in DNA: TGCGCCAGCAGGGAAAGGACAGACAACACTGAAGCTTTCTTT. Protein: CASRERTDNTEAFF.

The chain couples TRBV25-1 to TRBJ1-1, with TRBD1 as a possible D gene (6 bases). The CDR3 spans 13 residues. V dropped 6 bases and J dropped 5 bases, with 13 bases sitting between them. Germline V lookup: CDR1 MGHDK, CDR2 SYGVNS. The CDR3 loop is CASRRGAETEAFF. For the CDR3, the DNA is TGTGCCAGCAGGCGGGGGGCTGAAACTGAAGCTTTCTTT.

This clonotype was counted ten times or more. The J gene is TRBJ2-6, the V gene TRBV10-3; no clear D. Germline loops: CDR1 ENHRY, CDR2 SYGVKD. V was pared by 6 bases and J by 0 bases, with 6 bases between. The CDR3 length is 14 residues. The CDR3 DNA reads as TGTGCCATCAGCTCAAGCTCTGGGGCCAACGTCCTGACTTTC. Encoded protein: CAISSSSGANVLTF.

This clonotype showed up just a few times. The J gene is TRBJ2-7, the V gene TRBV18, with 8 bases identical to TRBD2. V dropped 3 bases and J dropped 1; count of bases not matched to a gene: 2. Germline V CDR1 and CDR2: KGHSH, LQKENI. This CDR3 is built from 14 residues. CDR3 DNA: TGTGCCAGCTCACCTAGCGGGGAATCCTACGAGCAGTACTTC. Amino acids: CASSPSGESYEQYF.

This clonotype was seen repeatedly, ten times or more. This chain connects TRBV5-6 to TRBJ1-4, with 10 bases matching TRBD1. V dropped 4 bases and J dropped 6; count of bases not matched to a gene: 3. The CDR3 length is 14 residues. Germline V gives CDR1 SGHDT, CDR2 YYEEEE. The CDR3 region has the DNA TGTGCCAGCAGCGGGGGGACAGGGGATGAAAAACTGTTTTTT. Protein product: CASSGGTGDEKLFF.

This clonotype was recorded at least ten times. The gene calls are TRBV29-1 and TRBJ2-1, with D possibly being TRBD1 (5 bases). Deletions cut 6 bases from V and 0 bases from J, with 12 bases between. Per germline, CDR1 SQVTM and CDR2 ANQGSEA. The CDR3 runs to 14 residues. The CDR3 reads CSVLQVLSYNEQFF. In nucleotides, the CDR3 is TGCAGCGTCCTACAGGTCCTCTCCTACAATGAGCAGTTCTTC.

This clonotype occurred many times. V and J are TRBV29-1 and TRBJ2-7; TRBD1 matches at 8 bases. Germline lookup yields CDR1 SQVTM and CDR2 ANQGSEA. The CDR3 totals 15 residues. With 0 bases clipped from V and 7 bases from J, the junction kept 11 bases outside the gene matches. The CDR3 DNA is TGCAGCGTTGAAGATTTAGGACAGGGTTTGATGGAGCAGTACTTC. Translated, it gives CSVEDLGQGLMEQYF.

This clonotype was observed a single time. The CDR3 spells CSVGLTWPEQYF. CDR3 sequence (DNA): TGCAGCGTAGGGCTAACGTGGCCCGAGCAGTACTTC. The chain has TRBV20-1 and TRBJ2-7; no reliable D call. The length of the CDR3 is 12 residues. Germline CDR1 DFQATT, CDR2 SNEGSKA (reference sequence).

This clonotype was detected ten times or more. The V and J genes are TRBV9 and TRBJ2-5, with 10 bases that match TRBD2. V trimming: 0 bases; J trimming: 5 bases; junction bases outside the gene matches: 7. CDR1 is SGDLS and CDR2 is YYNGEE in the germline V gene. The CDR3 runs to 16 residues. CDR3: CASSVGRLAGVETQYF. Here the CDR3 DNA reads TGTGCCAGCAGCGTAGGAAGGCTAGCGGGGGTGGAGACCCAGTACTTC.

This clonotype was counted at least ten times. V gene TRBV10-3 combines with J gene TRBJ2-5; D gene ambiguous. The CDR3 contains 11 residues. Trimming took 3 bases from V and 1 from J, leaving 0 bases between them. Germline V CDR1 and CDR2: ENHRY, SYGVKD. The CDR3 spells CAISDQETQYF. As DNA, the CDR3 is TGTGCCATCAGTGACCAAGAGACCCAGTACTTC.

Turning to this clonotype: Because it lacks the conserved phenylalanine or tryptophan at the end, this CDR3 is likely a read error. It is unclear where the CDR3 begins or ends on the DNA, so no DNA is shown, and the CDR3 is as TCRdb lists it. The genes are TRBV9 and TRBJ2-1; the tabulated D call, TRBD1, remains unverified against the DNA. The CDR3 length equals 13 residues, ends included. Germline loops: CDR1 SGDLS, CDR2 YYNGEE. This chain's CDR3 is CASSEGQYDERFL.

V usage is TRBV7-8 and J usage is TRBJ2-5; 7 positions match TRBD1. Germline V gene lookup returns CDR1 SGHVS and CDR2 FQNEAQ. The CDR3 sequence is 12 residues long. V lost 4 bases, J lost 6 bases, and 2 bases stayed unmatched. The CDR3 loop is CASSSGQKTQYF. CDR3 DNA: TGTGCCAGCAGCTCGGGACAGAAGACCCAGTACTTC.

The chain couples TRBV6-5 to TRBJ1-2, with 9 bases identical to TRBD1. Germline V gene data show CDR1 as MNHEY and CDR2 as SVGAGI. The CDR3 contains 15 residues. J lost 8 bases, V lost 5 bases, and 12 bases had no gene match. CDR3 region: CASSHGTGPLKGYTF. CDR3 nucleotide sequence: TGTGCCAGCAGTCACGGGACAGGGCCCCTAAAGGGCTACACCTTC.

This chain connects TRBV27 to TRBJ2-4, with TRBD1 matching 7 bases. Germline-derived CDR1 and CDR2 are MNHEY and SMNVEV (reference sequence). Losses at the gene ends were 6 bases for V and 2 bases for J; bases not matched to a gene: 7. The CDR3 loop spans 15 amino acids. CDR3: CASRIEGASKNIQYF. For the CDR3, the DNA is TGTGCCAGCAGGATTGAGGGGGCTTCCAAAAACATTCAGTACTTC.